The text below deals with one T cell receptor (beta chain). This specimen belongs to a study of T cell responses to AZD1222 COVID-19 vaccine. This CDR3 has 12 amino acids. Looked up from germline, CDR1 is MDHEN and CDR2 is SYDVKM. The ends were cut back, 8 bases at V and 7 bases at J, with 12 bases in the middle. TCRdb's copy holds only in-frame clones and misses some; the assay was immunoSEQ multiplex PCR. The sample has approximately 45,000 clones; about 87% are singletons. The chain employs TRBV28 and TRBJ1-5, with a weak D call TRBD1 (6 bases). The receptor comes from an adult who received the AZD1222 COVID-19 vaccine. The sequences come from peripheral blood, collected 28 days after the second AZD1222 dose. The CDR3 DNA follows: TGTGCCAGCCGTAGTGGGGGCCAGCCCCAGCATTTT. Protein sequence: CASRSGGQPQHF.